This T cell receptor beta chain was found in a study of blood T cells in healthy people across ages. The individuals who served as donors were healthy Caucasians living in Russia, aged about 6 to 100. Overall study results and limits: It was the long-lived donors that had more naive CD4+ cells and higher diversity than aged donors.

Concerning this clonotype itself: Antigen specificity is unknown.

Together with a sample-barcoded 5' primer, a J-beta primer mix was included in a second PCR lasting about 7 to 12 cycles. Each cDNA molecule, via a template-switch adaptor with 12 random nucleotides, was tagged. Each CDR3 protein is one row after TCRdb ran MiXCR on the 5' RACE reads. The sample lists 1,500,000 or so distinct CDR3 sequences, approximately 42% occurring once. The clonotype was recovered from a woman aged 18-29 years in good health. Source material: blood.

CDR3 in amino acids: CSATGLLNEQFF. The CDR3 region has the DNA TGCAGTGCTACGGGTCTTCTCAATGAGCAGTTCTTC. V gene TRBV20-1 combines with J gene TRBJ2-1, with D hard to call. The V gene's germline CDR1 is DFQATT and CDR2 SNEGSKA (reference sequence). Trimming shortened V by 4 bases and J by 6 bases, and 10 bases separated the two germline ends. The CDR3 covers 12 residues.